This entry concerns a single T cell receptor (beta chain). Its antigen is unidentified. It was considered stable Graves' hyperthyroidism when ophthalmopathy did not progress within 18 months. Patients aged 18 to 65 had newly diagnosed hyperthyroidism that had lasted under 2 months. In making diagnoses, clinical symptoms, serum thyroxine and TRAb, thyroid ultrasound and orbital computed tomography were all used. The source of the sample is a study of T cells in Graves' hyperthyroidism and ophthalmopathy. Study observations and caveats: The majority of expanded thyroid clonotypes above 0.001 also appeared in blood.

TCR beta CDR3 regions were amplified from RNA transcripts. Researchers ran a first-round RT-PCR on the TCR CDR3 using the HTBI primer set. TCRdb passed the multiplex PCR reads through MiXCR, listing each CDR3 protein once. The repertoire includes tens of thousands of distinct CDR3 sequences, roughly 50% of them detected once, and 30% to 40% sits in the top ten. V lost 3 bases and J lost 11, with 17 bases in between. The CDR3 runs 13 residues. Germline V lookup: CDR1 SQVTM, CDR2 ANQGSEA. Sequenced sample: peripheral blood or thyroid tissue (not recorded which). The sequence derives from a man younger than 35 with Graves' hyperthyroidism. The chain has TRBV29-1 and TRBJ1-5, with D tentatively TRBD1 (6 bases). CDR3 nucleotide sequence: TGCAGCGTTGACGCAGGGGCCGCTAAAGCCCAGCATTTT. Its translation: CSVDAGAAKAQHF.